This TCR beta chain was identified during a study of brain T cells in children with intractable seizures (dated by TCRdb to the early 2020s). Describing the broader study: Resected brain tissue from 53 pediatric epilepsy surgery cases was first screened for immune gene transcripts using a NanoString immunology panel. Of the roughly twelve selected surgery cases, pre-surgery blood was also sequenced for eight, so four had brain tissue only. The study at large found these results: The patients' HCMV serostatus was not known, and viral specificity was inferred solely from CDR3 sequence similarity. Sequencing depth differed between pre- and post-surgery blood, so clones missing from the pre-surgery sample may reflect undersampling.

The immunoSEQ assay was used to generate TCR beta chain sequences from genomic DNA. The paper's data handling went like this. CDR3 sequences that did not begin with the conserved framework cysteine at position 104 were removed manually. Clonality was calculated as one minus the normalized Shannon's Diversity Index, with values ranging from 0 (maximal diversity) to 1 (oligoclonal). Chi-squared comparison-of-proportions tests were used to check whether the frequency of the same CDR3 differed between samples, for example brain versus blood. Public clonotypes were identified through searches of immuneACCESS, and similarity to known antiviral clonotypes was evaluated with the VDJdb browser. In TCRdb, the immuneACCESS table is reduced to in-frame sequences with V and J assigned. These tables do not hold every clone; where another copy was compared, an unresolved V gene accounts for under half, and the others remain unexplained. The V and J calls and clone size come from that table; D and trimming were worked out from the DNA. The sample table lists 110,000 or so clones, approximately 94% of them with a count of one. The biggest ten clones account for about 4% of the sample.

Interpreted using the paper, the time point label stands for: resected brain tissue, or blood drawn just prior to surgery. Surgery cases with the highest brain T cell transcript signatures were selected for TCR beta chain sequencing of brain tissue and, where available, blood. Prior to surgery, the patients had been treated with at least one anti-epileptic drug. TCR-sequenced patients were children with drug-resistant epilepsy due to tuberous sclerosis complex, focal cortical dysplasia, Rasmussen encephalitis or hemimegalencephaly. Blood samples were collected immediately before the epilepsy surgery. The Monarch genomic DNA purification kit was used to extract bulk genomic DNA from unsorted brain tissue and from whole blood. Details on this clone: Its antigen has not been determined. No much larger clone is present one base from it, and per-base qualities are unavailable.

CDR1 and CDR2 were assigned from the germline V gene as LGHNA and YSLEER. The CDR3 covers 18 residues, taking in both the cysteine and the phenylalanine. Here the CDR3 DNA is all that survives: 54 bases in frame from base 1. V gives up 0 bases and J gives up 5 bases, and the segment between their germline ends measures 22 bases. Recombination linked TRBV4-3 to TRBJ1-1; no confident D gene assignment can be made. This sample comprised peripheral blood, obtained at surgery. The TCR originated in a boy under two years old with hemimegalencephaly and intractable seizures. CDR3 protein: CASSQEVFYREGGTEAFF. The nucleotide sequence reads TGCGCCAGCAGCCAAGAAGTATTTTATCGTGAGGGCGGGACTGAAGCTTTCTTT.